Only a few counts were recorded for the clone carrying this T cell receptor beta chain. Germline V gene sequence: CDR1 PRHDT, CDR2 FYEKMQ (reference sequence). The CDR3 loop spans 13 amino acids. V trimming: 6 bases; J trimming: 1 base; junction bases outside the gene matches: 2. The data derive from a study of blood T cell repertoires in COVID-19. Clones were read by immunoSEQ multiplex PCR, and TCRdb kept only the in-frame ones, dropping some. The data hold hundreds of thousands of clones, with 86% observed a single time. The TCR was taken from a woman in her sixties with COVID-19, enrolled during active disease. The chain uses TRBV13 and TRBJ1-1, with 7 bases aligning to TRBD1. The sample taken for sequencing was peripheral blood. The CDR3 bases are TGTGCCAGCAGTTGGACAGGGAACACTGAAGCTTTCTTT. It codes for CASSWTGNTEAFF.